The 24 T cell receptor beta chains given below trace back to one sample, sequenced in a study of blood T cell repertoires in COVID-19. Produced via immunoSEQ multiplex PCR; TCRdb's table is partial and in-frame only. The sample contains 200,000 to 300,000 clones, roughly 84% of which appear only once. The sequenced sample consisted of peripheral blood. These receptors all come from a woman in her thirties or forties who had recovered from COVID-19.

The chain is built from TRBV6-5 and TRBJ1-2, with D uncertain. Between the trimmed V and J ends, which lost 6 bases and 4 bases, there was a span of 12 bases. The germline V gene encodes CDR1 MNHEY and CDR2 SVGAGI. CDR3 length: 13 amino acids. The chain's CDR3 is CASSPDFFYGYTF. CDR3 sequence (DNA): TGTGCCAGCAGCCCGGACTTCTTCTATGGCTACACCTTC.

The rearrangement uses TRBV6-2 or TRBV6-3 and TRBJ2-1, with D maybe TRBD1 (6 bases). The germline V gene has CDR1 MNHEY and CDR2 SVGEGT. The CDR3 runs to 16 residues. Deletions cut 4 bases from V and 3 bases from J, with 16 bases between. In nucleotides, the CDR3 is TGTGCCAGCAGTTTTGCCATGGGGGCCAGCTACAATGAGCAGTTCTTC. Its translation: CASSFAMGASYNEQFF.

This sequence joins TRBV24-1 and TRBJ2-3; D is undetermined. The CDR3 extends over 14 amino acids. V was shortened by 3 bases and J by 3 bases, with 9 bases between the two germline ends. The V gene's germline CDR1 is KGHDR and CDR2 SFDVKD. The CDR3 reads CATSDRLVTDTQYF. In DNA form, the CDR3 reads TGTGCCACCAGTGATCGGCTAGTAACAGATACGCAGTATTTT.

V is TRBV27 and J is TRBJ2-6; 8 nucleotides line up with TRBD1. The CDR3 length is 20 residues. Per germline, CDR1 MNHEY and CDR2 SMNVEV (reference sequence). V shed 4 bases and J 4 bases; nucleotides not matched to a gene: 18. The CDR3 sequence: CASSSAFLPGQAFGANVLTF. The CDR3 DNA reads as TGTGCCAGCAGTTCCGCCTTCCTTCCGGGACAGGCCTTCGGGGCCAACGTCCTGACTTTC.

The CDR3 sequence: CASSFGQGANEKLFF. The CDR3 DNA follows: TGTGCCAGCAGCTTTGGACAGGGGGCTAATGAAAAACTGTTTTTT. V gene TRBV7-9 combines with J gene TRBJ1-4; 10 bases line up with TRBD1. The length of the CDR3 is 15 residues. The germline V gene has CDR1 SEHNR and CDR2 FQNEAQ (reference sequence). The J segment lost 3 bases and the V segment lost 3 bases, leaving 1 base of the junction unmatched.

The chain combines TRBV19 with TRBJ1-2; the match to TRBD1 covers 11 bases. Trimming cost V 6 bases and J 5 bases; bases outside gene matches: 5. The CDR3 has 14 residues. Germline CDR1 reads LNHDA; CDR2 reads SQIVND (reference sequence). The CDR3 DNA reads TGTGCCAGTAGCGGGACAGGGGGAGTATATGGCTACACCTTC. It specifies CASSGTGGVYGYTF.

The table lists this clone with a count of one. The chain has TRBV7-9 and TRBJ1-5; 9 nucleotides align to TRBD1. Losses at the gene ends were 5 bases for V and 5 bases for J; bases not matched to a gene: 10. This CDR3 region has 16 residues. CDR1 is SEHNR and CDR2 is FQNEAQ in the germline V gene (reference sequence). CDR3 bases: TGTGCCAGCAGCCCAAGGGACAGGGAAAAATATCAGCCCCAGCATTTT. It codes for CASSPRDREKYQPQHF.

The chain uses TRBV2 and TRBJ1-2; no definite D call. The ends were cut back, 2 bases at V and 7 bases at J, with 11 bases in the middle. CDR3 size: 13 residues. Germline CDR1 and CDR2: SNHLY and FYNNEI. CDR3 protein: CASSESGYPGYTF. CDR3 sequence (DNA): TGTGCCAGCAGTGAATCGGGGTACCCTGGCTACACCTTC.

This clone came up a few times. This chain connects TRBV27 to TRBJ1-5; no reliable D call. This CDR3 spans 12 amino acids. Trimming stripped 8 bases from V and 4 bases from J, with 9 bases between. Per the germline V gene, CDR1 is MNHEY and CDR2 is SMNVEV (reference sequence). CDR3 coding DNA: TGTGCCAGCTGGACTTGGAATCAGCCCCAGCATTTT. The encoded protein is CASWTWNQPQHF.

V and J are TRBV4-2 and TRBJ1-2; 7 nucleotides align to TRBD1. In germline, CDR1 is LGHNA, CDR2 YNFKEQ. Unmatched junction bases numbered 11, after V lost 0 bases and J lost 7 bases. The CDR3 spans 16 residues. The CDR3 DNA sequence: TGTGCCAGCAGCCAAGATTGGGACAGAGTAGTATCTGGCTACACCTTC. Translated, it gives CASSQDWDRVVSGYTF.

Only a few counts were recorded for this clone. V and J are TRBV2 and TRBJ1-6; D is perhaps TRBD1 (5 bases). In germline, CDR1 is SNHLY, CDR2 FYNNEI. V lost 6 bases, J lost 6 bases, and 18 bases lay in between. The CDR3 runs 16 residues. The CDR3 region has the DNA TGTGCCAGCAGGGGGCTGGGGGGTCGTGGTAATTCACCCCTCCACTTT. Translated, it gives CASRGLGGRGNSPLHF.

This rearrangement joins TRBV5-6 to TRBJ1-5; no clear D. CDR1 is SGHDT and CDR2 is YYEEEE in the germline V gene. V lost 0 bases, J lost 7 bases, and 11 bases lay in between. The CDR3 length is 14 residues. The CDR3 sequence is CASSLGRTGQPQHF. CDR3 coding DNA: TGTGCCAGCAGCTTGGGGAGGACTGGCCAGCCCCAGCATTTT.

The chain has TRBV7-2 and TRBJ2-5; D is ambiguous. V dropped 2 bases and J dropped 2 bases, with 3 bases sitting between them. The CDR3 runs to 12 residues. CDR1 and CDR2 (germline): SGHTA, FQGNSA. DNA of the CDR3: TGTGCCAGCAGCTTAACACAAGAGACCCAGTACTTC. It encodes CASSLTQETQYF.

This clone has just one count. CDR3 protein: CASSAGGTIYF. The CDR3 DNA reads as TGTGCCAGCAGTGCAGGGGGTACCATATATTTT. This sequence joins TRBV2 and TRBJ1-3; TRBD1 matches at 7 bases. The CDR3 is 11 residues long. Trimming removed 4 bases from V and 10 bases from J; junction bases left unmatched: 1. CDR1 is SNHLY, CDR2 FYNNEI, per germline.

About this clone itself: At the DNA level, this CDR3 is encoded by other sequences in the same sample as well. This chain connects TRBV7-9 to TRBJ2-2; 8 bases fit TRBD1. The CDR3 consists of 16 residues. J lost 2 bases, V lost 1 base, and 3 bases had no gene match. Germline values: CDR1 SEHNR, CDR2 FQNEAQ (reference sequence). The CDR3 sequence: CASSLGAGGNTGELFF. CDR3 coding DNA: TGTGCCAGCAGCTTAGGGGCAGGGGGCAACACCGGGGAGCTGTTTTTT.

As regards this clone: The sample contains more than one DNA sequence encoding this CDR3. The J gene is TRBJ1-1, the V gene TRBV27, with no clear D. CDR1 is MNHEY, CDR2 SMNVEV, per germline (reference sequence). Between the trimmed V and J ends, which lost 1 base and 1 base, there was a span of 7 bases. The CDR3 extends over 14 amino acids. In nucleotides, the CDR3 is TGTGCCAGCAGTTTATTGGCGGGGAACACTGAAGCTTTCTTT. Translation: CASSLLAGNTEAFF.

The V gene is TRBV2, the J gene TRBJ2-5; D is undetermined. The CDR3 is 12 amino acids. The germline V gene has CDR1 SNHLY and CDR2 FYNNEI. Deletions cut 0 bases from V and 5 bases from J, with 4 bases between. CDR3 region: CASSEAAETQYF. CDR3 nucleotides: TGTGCCAGCAGTGAAGCGGCCGAGACCCAGTACTTC.

This clone is a singleton in its sample. The sample contains more than one DNA sequence encoding this CDR3. The V gene is TRBV29-1, the J gene TRBJ1-2; D not certain. This CDR3 is 11 amino acids long. The germline V gene has CDR1 SQVTM and CDR2 ANQGSEA. Trimming left V 5 bases short and J 0 bases short, with 4 bases between. The CDR3 loop is CSVTANYGYTF. CDR3 DNA sequence: TGCAGCGTTACAGCTAACTATGGCTACACCTTC.

The rearrangement links TRBV2 to TRBJ2-7, with 10 nucleotides matching TRBD1. The CDR3 contains 12 residues. The junction had 1 base not matched to a gene; V was cut back by 6 bases and J by 5 bases. Germline lookup yields CDR1 SNHLY and CDR2 FYNNEI. As DNA, the CDR3 is TGTGCCAGCAGGACAGGGGGCGACGAGCAGTACTTC. This encodes CASRTGGDEQYF.

This clone was observed once. The chain combines TRBV12-3 or TRBV12-4 with TRBJ2-7; TRBD1 aligns across 8 bases. After removal of 3 bases from V and 10 bases from J, the junction contained 8 bases not matched to a gene. The CDR3 consists of 13 residues. CDR3 sequence reads: CASSLVQGALQYF. CDR3 DNA: TGTGCCAGCAGTTTGGTTCAGGGGGCGCTCCAGTACTTC.

V gene TRBV14 combines with J gene TRBJ1-2; no reliable D call. CDR3 length: 18 residues. The germline V gene encodes CDR1 SGHDN and CDR2 FVKESK. Trimming took 0 bases from V and 4 from J, leaving 21 bases between them. The CDR3 loop is CASSQEASSGREGYGYTF. The DNA for the CDR3 is TGTGCCAGCAGCCAAGAGGCCAGCTCGGGCCGGGAAGGCTATGGCTACACCTTC. The full variable domain, in which reference TRBV14 and TRBJ1-2 provide the parts outside the CDR3, is EAGVTQFPSHSVIEKGQTVTLRCDPISGHDNLYWYRRVMGKEIKFLLHFVKESKQDESGMPNNRFLAERTGGTYSTLKVQPAELEDSGVYFCASSQEASSGREGYGYTFGSGTRLTVV.

The J gene is TRBJ2-7, the V gene TRBV6-5; 7 positions match TRBD2. Germline V gene lookup returns CDR1 MNHEY and CDR2 SVGAGI. The CDR3 loop spans 13 amino acids. V lost 5 bases, J lost 3 bases, and 4 bases stayed unmatched. The CDR3 DNA reads as TGTGCCAGCAGTCCCGGGACTAACTACGAGCAGTACTTC. This encodes CASSPGTNYEQYF.

The genes are TRBV2 and TRBJ1-1; weak D call: TRBD1 (6 bases). This CDR3 region has 14 residues. The germline V gene has CDR1 SNHLY and CDR2 FYNNEI. Deletions cut 6 bases from V and 6 bases from J, with 17 bases between. CDR3 sequence reads: CASRPTGIDAEAFF. The CDR3, as DNA: TGTGCCAGCAGACCCACAGGGATTGACGCTGAAGCTTTCTTT.

The V call is TRBV19, the J call TRBJ2-3; the D is unclear. Germline V lookup: CDR1 LNHDA, CDR2 SQIVND (reference sequence). V lost 7 bases, J lost 2 bases, and 13 bases lay in between. The CDR3 contains 14 residues. CDR3 amino acids: CASNYRSHTDTQYF. The CDR3 DNA reads TGTGCCAGTAACTATAGGTCCCACACAGATACGCAGTATTTT.